A selection of T cell receptor beta chains follows, all from one sample in a study of human T cells and chemical hapten exposure. In TCRdb, the 5' RACE reads were re-called with MiXCR into one record per CDR3 protein. Of about 81,000 distinct CDR3 sequences in the sample, 7% to 8% are singletons; the top ten hold roughly 2.4%. The receptors stem from a male donor in good health. Each CDR3 is given with its conserved first and last residue. D genes are given only for firm matches. Where a row states a size, it is once, few, many or the class of an expanded clone; other rows omit it.

DNA	CDR3	V	size	length	D	J
TGTGCCAGCAATTCGGGCACATCCTCTGGAAACACCATATATTTT	CASNSGTSSGNTIYF	TRBV21-1	NA	15	NA	TRBJ1-3
TGCAGTGCTAGCGGAGGTTATACTGGCTACACCTTC	CSASGGYTGYTF	TRBV20-1	many	12	NA	TRBJ1-2
TGTGCCACCAGTAGAGGTAGCGGGAGCAATGAGCAGTTCTTC	CATSRGSGSNEQFF	TRBV24-1	NA	14	TRBD2	TRBJ2-1
TGTGCCTGGAGTGTAACAGGGGCGTACGAGCAGTACTTC	CAWSVTGAYEQYF	TRBV30	few	13	TRBD1	TRBJ2-7
TGCGCCAGCACCCTGATAGGGGGAGAGACCGGGGAGCTGTTTTTT	CASTLIGGETGELFF	TRBV5-1	NA	15	NA	TRBJ2-2
TGTGCCAGCGTGGGGGGGATCTTCGGAACTGAAGCTTTCTTT	CASVGGIFGTEAFF	TRBV2	few	14	NA	TRBJ1-1
TGCAGTGCTATGAGCCCCCAGAGAAAGTTCTTC	CSAMSPQRKFF	TRBV20-1	few	11	NA	TRBJ2-1
TGTGCCAGCAGTCTAAGCGGCGCCGGGGAGCAGTTCTTC	CASSLSGAGEQFF	TRBV12-3/TRBV12-4	many	13	NA	TRBJ2-1
TGCGCCAGCAGCCAAGATAAGAGAGCCGGGCGAGGTGGCTACACCTTC	CASSQDKRAGRGGYTF	TRBV4-3	few	16	NA	TRBJ1-2
TGTGCCAGCAGTTTAGCTGCGGGGGGCACAGATACGCAGTATTTT	CASSLAAGGTDTQYF	TRBV27	NA	15	TRBD2	TRBJ2-3
TGTGCCAGTAGTATAGGTCCGGACAGGGAGGTGGATGAGCAGTTCTTC	CASSIGPDREVDEQFF	TRBV19	few	16	TRBD1	TRBJ2-1
TGCAGTGCTAGGAGACAGACTCTAGCGGGAGGGATTAGCACAGATACGCAGTATTTT	CSARRQTLAGGISTDTQYF	TRBV20-1	many	19	TRBD2	TRBJ2-3
TGTGCCAGCAGCCAGAACAGGGCCTCCGGGGAGCTGTTTTTT	CASSQNRASGELFF	TRBV4-2	few	14	NA	TRBJ2-2
TGTGCCAGCAGTTTCGGGGCGGGAGCTGCGGGCTATGGCTACACCTTC	CASSFGAGAAGYGYTF	TRBV27	NA	16	NA	TRBJ1-2
TGTGCCAGTAGACCCACTAGCGGGGTAGGAGATACGCGGTATTTT	CASRPTSGVGDTRYF	TRBV2	NA	15	TRBD2	TRBJ2-3
TGTGCCAGCAGTCGGGACGGCGGGGAGGAGACCCAGTACTTC	CASSRDGGEETQYF	TRBV2	few	14	NA	TRBJ2-5
TGCGCCAGCAGCTTGGCCCCCAGGGAGAGCGAAAAACTGTTTTTT	CASSLAPRESEKLFF	TRBV5-1	NA	15	NA	TRBJ1-4
TGTGCCAGCAGCCAAGCTACAGGGGGCGGATACTCCACAGATACGCAGTATTTT	CASSQATGGGYSTDTQYF	TRBV14	NA	18	TRBD1	TRBJ2-3
TGCGCCAGCAGCTTGAATGAGGTACCAGGGGGCGAAGCTTTCTTT	CASSLNEVPGGEAFF	TRBV5-1	NA	15	TRBD1	TRBJ1-1
TGTGCCAGCAGCCCCATCTTTAGCGGGGGGAACAATGAGCAGTTCTTC	CASSPIFSGGNNEQFF	TRBV7-8	few	16	TRBD2	TRBJ2-1
TGCGCCAGCAGCTGGGGAGTCGGCGAAAATGAGCAGTTCTTC	CASSWGVGENEQFF	TRBV5-1	many	14	NA	TRBJ2-1
TGTGCCAGCAGTTACTGGACAGGTCTTGGTGGGGCCAACGTCCTGACTTTC	CASSYWTGLGGANVLTF	TRBV6-2/TRBV6-3	many	17	TRBD1	TRBJ2-6
TGTGCCAGCAGTATGGTCCAGGGCAATCAGCCCCAGCATTTT	CASSMVQGNQPQHF	TRBV27	many	14	NA	TRBJ1-5
TGTGCCAGCAGCTTAGGACCCCGGAGCGGGAGCTCCTACAATGAGCAGTTCTTC	CASSLGPRSGSSYNEQFF	TRBV11-3	few	18	TRBD2	TRBJ2-1
TGCGCCAGCAGCCAAGATCGGTCCAGCGCCGGAGAGACCCAGTACTTC	CASSQDRSSAGETQYF	TRBV4-1	many	16	NA	TRBJ2-5
TGTGCCAGCGGGGGACAGGGTGCAACTAATGAAAAACTGTTTTTT	CASGGQGATNEKLFF	TRBV12-3/TRBV12-4	NA	15	TRBD1	TRBJ1-4
TGTGCTAGTGGTTGGTTCCTAACCGGGACAGGGGCAACCACTAATGAAAAACTGTTTTTT	CASGWFLTGTGATTNEKLFF	TRBV12-5	few	20	TRBD1	TRBJ1-4
TGTGCCAGCAGCCCGGGACAGCGGAATGAGCAGTTCTTC	CASSPGQRNEQFF	TRBV6-1	few	13	TRBD1	TRBJ2-1
TGTGCCAGCGGCGGCAGCCAAGAGACCCAGTACTTC	CASGGSQETQYF	TRBV6-6	many	12	NA	TRBJ2-5
TGTGCCAGCAGTGACCTGGGGCACACAGATACGCAGTATTTT	CASSDLGHTDTQYF	TRBV6-4	many	14	NA	TRBJ2-3
TGCAGCGTTGAAGTAGGCAGGAATGAGCAGTTCTTC	CSVEVGRNEQFF	TRBV29-1	many	12	NA	TRBJ2-1
TGTGCCAGCAGCAAAGACAGCTTCGGTTCACCCCTCCACTTT	CASSKDSFGSPLHF	TRBV7-9	few	14	NA	TRBJ1-6
TGTGCCAGCAGTACCGGGACAGGGGACAATGAGCAGTTCTTC	CASSTGTGDNEQFF	TRBV27	few	14	TRBD1	TRBJ2-1
TGCGCCAGCAGCTTGGACAGGTACGAGCAGTACTTC	CASSLDRYEQYF	TRBV5-1	many	12	NA	TRBJ2-7
TGTGCCAGCAGCTTACGGCCCCGTAGTCCGGTTTACGAGCAGTACTTC	CASSLRPRSPVYEQYF	TRBV11-1	many	16	NA	TRBJ2-7
TGCGCCAGCAGCGACCGGGACAGGGGTCCCTACGAGCAGTACTTC	CASSDRDRGPYEQYF	TRBV5-1	NA	15	TRBD1	TRBJ2-7
TGTGCCAGCAGCGTCAGGGGGGACAATGAGCAGTTCTTC	CASSVRGDNEQFF	TRBV9	few	13	NA	TRBJ2-1
TGTGCCAGCAGCTTGGTGATGGAGCAGTACTTC	CASSLVMEQYF	TRBV5-5	many	11	NA	TRBJ2-7
TGTGCCAGCAGTGAGGGATACTACGAGCAGTACTTC	CASSEGYYEQYF	TRBV2	few	12	NA	TRBJ2-7